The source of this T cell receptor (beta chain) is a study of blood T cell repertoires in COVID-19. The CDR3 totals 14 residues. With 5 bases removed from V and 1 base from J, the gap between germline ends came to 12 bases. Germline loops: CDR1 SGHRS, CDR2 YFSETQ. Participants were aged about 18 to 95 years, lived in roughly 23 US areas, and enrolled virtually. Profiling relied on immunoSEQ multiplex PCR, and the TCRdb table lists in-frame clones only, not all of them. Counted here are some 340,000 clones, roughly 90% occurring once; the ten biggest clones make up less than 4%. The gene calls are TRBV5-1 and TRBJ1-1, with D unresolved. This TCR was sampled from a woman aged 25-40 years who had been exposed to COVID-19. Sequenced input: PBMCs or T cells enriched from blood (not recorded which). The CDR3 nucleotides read TGCGCCAGCAGACAGCCAAGGAAGAACACTGAAGCTTTCTTT. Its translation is CASRQPRKNTEAFF.